One and the same sample provided the 9 T cell receptor beta chains below, sequenced in a study of beta chain features in type 1 diabetes. Study-level points and caveats: Moderately but significantly shorter TCRB CDR3s were found in Type 1 diabetes patients in all four CD4+ subsets.

The isolated RNA, all of it, was reverse transcribed, so expressed TCRB transcripts were what got sequenced. Clones were read by immunoSEQ multiplex PCR, and TCRdb kept only the in-frame ones, dropping some. The sample has a few hundred thousand clones; roughly 12% are singletons. Their antigens are not known. The material sequenced was naive CD4+ T cells from blood. The receptors stem from a woman aged 18 to 35 with type 1 diabetes.

The chain combines TRBV9 with TRBJ2-7, with 8 nucleotides matching TRBD2. There are 13 residues in the CDR3. V trimming: 2 bases; J trimming: 5 bases; junction bases outside the gene matches: 3. Per germline, CDR1 SGDLS and CDR2 YYNGEE. The CDR3 nucleotides read TGTGCCAGCAGCGTGACACTAGCGGACGAGCAGTACTTC. Translating gives CASSVTLADEQYF.

This clone was found a few times. This sequence joins TRBV4-3 and TRBJ1-6; TRBD1 matches at 8 bases. Germline CDR1 and CDR2: LGHNA and YSLEER. The CDR3 is 14 residues long. The V gene end was trimmed by 3 bases and the J gene end by 10 bases; junction bases not matched to a gene: 5. The CDR3 nucleotides read TGCGCCAGCAGCCAGGACAGGGTGGCATCACCCCTCCACTTT. This codes for CASSQDRVASPLHF.

The V gene is TRBV5-1, the J gene TRBJ1-6; unclear D gene. The germline CDR1 and CDR2 sequences are SGHRS and YFSETQ. Trimming took 5 bases from V and 5 from J, leaving 8 bases between them. This CDR3 has 13 amino acids. The CDR3 bases are TGCGCCAGCAGGCCGCCGGATAATTCACCCCTCCACTTT. It codes for CASRPPDNSPLHF.

This clone was recorded a few times. This sequence joins TRBV5-1 and TRBJ2-2; D perhaps matches TRBD2 (5 bases). V was cut by 1 base and J by 6 bases, with 7 bases left in between. This CDR3 comprises 13 residues. In germline, CDR1 is SGHRS, CDR2 YFSETQ. The CDR3 region has the DNA TGCGCCAGCAGCTTGTACGGGGCCGGGGAGCTGTTTTTT. Its translation: CASSLYGAGELFF.

The rearrangement uses TRBV4-3 and TRBJ1-1; D is possibly TRBD1 (5 bases). This CDR3 spans 14 amino acids. Trimming shortened V by 1 base and J by 7 bases, and 13 bases separated the two germline ends. In germline, CDR1 is LGHNA, CDR2 YSLEER. The CDR3 sequence: CASSQVSRQSEAFF. CDR3 nucleotide sequence: TGCGCCAGCAGCCAAGTCTCCCGACAGAGTGAAGCTTTCTTT.

This chain connects TRBV28 to TRBJ2-3; D call uncertain. Trimming removed 7 bases at V and 0 bases at J, with 8 bases between. The CDR3 has 13 residues. CDR1 MDHEN and CDR2 SYDVKM come from the germline V gene. The CDR3 loop reads CASTPGSTDTQYF. The CDR3 nucleotides are TGTGCCAGCACTCCCGGGAGCACAGATACGCAGTATTTT.

This clone was seen more than once but under ten times. The V and J genes are TRBV4-3 and TRBJ2-2; 7 nucleotides match TRBD2. The V segment lost 1 base and the J segment 5 bases; nucleotides outside the gene matches: 4. The CDR3 is 15 residues long. Per the germline V gene, CDR1 is LGHNA and CDR2 is YSLEER. CDR3 loop: CASSQAGAGTGELFF. CDR3 coding DNA: TGCGCCAGCAGCCAAGCGGGAGCGGGAACCGGGGAGCTGTTTTTT.

In this sample, this clone turned up a few times. The rearrangement links TRBV1 to TRBJ2-1; TRBD2, the D gene given by the table, was not confirmed from the DNA. TRBV1 is designated a pseudogene. This CDR3 is 19 amino acids long. The CDR3 reads CTSSQSWNRGSEYPGEQFF. DNA for the CDR3: TGCACCAGCAGCCAGTCTTGGAACCGAGGGTCCGAATATCCGGGTGAGCAGTTCTTC.

This chain links TRBV5-1 with TRBJ1-6; D may be TRBD1 (5 bases). This CDR3 spans 14 amino acids. V lost 4 bases to trimming and J lost 7 bases, with 12 bases between them. Looked up from germline, CDR1 is SGHRS and CDR2 is YFSETQ. DNA of the CDR3: TGCGCCAGCAGCCCCGACAGCCTCAATTCACCCCTCCACTTT. Amino acids: CASSPDSLNSPLHF.